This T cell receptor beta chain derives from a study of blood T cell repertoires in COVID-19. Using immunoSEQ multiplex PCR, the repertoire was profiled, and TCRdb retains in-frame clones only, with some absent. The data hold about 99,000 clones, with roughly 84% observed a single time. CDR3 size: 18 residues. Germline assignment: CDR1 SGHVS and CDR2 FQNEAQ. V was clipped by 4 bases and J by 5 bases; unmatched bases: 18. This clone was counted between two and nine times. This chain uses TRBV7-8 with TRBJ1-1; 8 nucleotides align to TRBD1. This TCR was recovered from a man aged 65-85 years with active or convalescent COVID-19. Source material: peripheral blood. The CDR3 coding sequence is TGTGCCAGCAGCTCCTATCAAGGGGCAGGGGGCGTGGGGACTGAAGCTTTCTTT. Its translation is CASSSYQGAGGVGTEAFF.